This is a list of T cell receptor beta chains from one sample in a study of blood T cell repertoires in COVID-19. Clones were sequenced by immunoSEQ multiplex PCR, and TCRdb holds only the in-frame ones, with some missing. The table lists about 230,000 clones, just over 85% of them singletons. What was sequenced was peripheral blood. These receptors were obtained from a man in his fifties with COVID-19, enrolled during active disease. Both conserved end residues are trimmed from each CDR3. A D gene is named only where the DNA matches it firmly.

d_gene | v_gene | CDR3aa
TRBD1 | TRBV6-5 | ASRPGQGFYEQY
. | TRBV28 | ASSSRVDSPLH
TRBD1 | TRBV2 | ASNPRGRGANVLT
TRBD2 | TRBV18 | ASSPPKGGTYNEQF
. | TRBV9 | ASSVGEGPNSPLH
. | TRBV29-1 | SVIIGGGYNEQF
TRBD2 | TRBV3-1/TRBV3-2 | ASSQDRLAGNEQY
TRBD1 | TRBV28 | ASRGTADYEQY
. | TRBV7-9 | ASSQPLGGMNTEAF
. | TRBV29-1 | SVVSTAATEAF
. | TRBV3-1/TRBV3-2 | ASSARSGKNEEQF
TRBD1 | TRBV25-1 | ASSPRDRVFNEQY
. | TRBV7-9 | ASSSLLVAPIYEQY
. | TRBV28 | ASSLRTILNTEAF
TRBD2 | TRBV4-2 | ASSQDLGLGQF
. | TRBV19 | ASSILGPPQH
. | TRBV5-1 | ASSLTGYSNQPQH
. | TRBV7-2 | ASSFSGSGRQPQH
TRBD1 | TRBV24-1 | ATSDFDGTGFEKLF
TRBD1 | TRBV14 | ASSPKTGIVNTEAF
TRBD1 | TRBV7-3 | ASSFGQGTDTQY
. | TRBV5-5 | ASSLTGSYEQY
TRBD1 | TRBV15 | ATSRAGGEVFDEKLF
TRBD1 | TRBV15 | ATGRDSYNQPQH
. | TRBV10-3 | AIEEGLNTEAF
TRBD1 | TRBV9 | ASSPQGQEPQH
. | TRBV29-1 | SVLTANYGYT
TRBD1 | TRBV11-2 | ASRKYPDRGRDTEAF
TRBD1 | TRBV6-5 | ASSYLQGSGYT
TRBD1 | TRBV7-9 | ASSLVGQGAGDTQY
. | TRBV5-1 | ASSLTAGELF
TRBD2 | TRBV6-5 | ASSYREGTDTQY
. | TRBV5-1 | ASSFDSGSAKLF
. | TRBV6-2/TRBV6-3 | ASRPTRQHNEQF
TRBD1 | TRBV6-1 | ASSESLGQGFAGELF
. | TRBV28 | ASSLATASNYGYT
. | TRBV6-5 | ASSRRRGSRGELF
TRBD2 | TRBV19 | ASSRGLAGSFTDTQY
. | TRBV12-5 | ASGFRGAAANYGYT
. | TRBV5-5 | ASSSAGVPYNEQF
TRBD1 | TRBV7-9 | ASSLAGQGAYGYT
. | TRBV2 | ASSGETTNEKLF